These T cell receptor beta chains were read from a single sample in a study of shared clonotypes between healthy human individuals. Only in-frame clones appear in the TCRdb table, and some are missing; sequencing was by immunoSEQ multiplex PCR. This sample yields about 490,000 clones, of which approximately 79% are seen a single time; approximately 12% belongs to the top ten. Source material: PBMCs. These TCRs come from a woman aged 40 to 55 in good health. Some clones in this sample may be carry-over from other donors' samples. Both conserved end residues are part of each CDR3. D genes are given only for firm matches. Size is omitted from some rows. Given values are once, few, many or a class for expanded clones.

>-|TRBV5-6|TRBJ2-1|TRBD1
CASSLVGTGGRYEQFF
TGTGCCAGCAGCTTGGTGGGGACAGGGGGCAGGTACGAGCAGTTCTTC
>once|TRBV20-1|TRBJ2-5|-
CSIRLWETQYF
TGCAGTATTAGACTTTGGGAGACCCAGTACTTC
>few|TRBV5-1|TRBJ1-2|-
CASSSGDGAHGYTF
TGCGCCAGCAGCTCGGGAGACGGTGCTCATGGCTACACCTTC
>-|TRBV5-4|TRBJ2-3|-
CASSLPDLSTDTQYF
TGTGCCAGCAGCTTACCTGACTTGAGCACAGATACGCAGTATTTT
>-|TRBV28|TRBJ2-7|-
CASSPITQATYEQYF
TGTGCCAGCAGCCCCATTACTCAGGCTACCTACGAGCAGTACTTC
>-|TRBV13|TRBJ1-3|-
CASSLGRGNTIYF
TGTGCCAGCAGCTTAGGCCGTGGGAACACCATATATTTT
>-|TRBV11-2|TRBJ2-3|TRBD2
CASSPGWGLADTDTQYF
TGTGCCAGCAGCCCAGGGTGGGGACTAGCGGACACAGATACGCAGTATTTT
>-|TRBV5-1|TRBJ1-4|-
CASSRGGATNEKLFF
TGCGCCAGCAGCCGCGGGGGCGCAACTAATGAAAAACTGTTTTTT
>-|TRBV7-2|TRBJ2-1|-
CASSLGARGNEQFF
TGTGCCAGCAGCTTAGGAGCGCGGGGTAATGAGCAGTTCTTC
>-|TRBV6-5|TRBJ1-1|-
CASSYQPTGATEAFF
TGTGCCAGCAGTTACCAGCCAACAGGTGCCACTGAAGCTTTCTTT
>-|TRBV5-1|TRBJ2-3|-
CASSLVLGLTDTQYF
TGCGCCAGCAGCTTGGTTCTAGGTCTCACAGATACGCAGTATTTT
>-|TRBV10-3|TRBJ2-3|TRBD2
CAIGPSGSTDTQYF
TGTGCCATCGGCCCTAGCGGCAGCACAGATACGCAGTATTTT
>once|TRBV27|TRBJ2-1|TRBD2
CASSLLGTSGSNEQFF
TGTGCCAGCAGTTTGTTGGGGACTAGCGGGAGCAATGAGCAGTTCTTC
>-|TRBV5-1|TRBJ2-3|TRBD1
CASSLMQGASDTQYF
TGCGCCAGCAGCTTGATGCAGGGGGCATCAGATACGCAGTATTTT
>once|TRBV28|TRBJ2-4|-
CASSPARDGTKNIQYF
TGTGCCAGCAGCCCTGCCAGGGATGGGACCAAAAACATTCAGTACTTC
>-|TRBV18|TRBJ2-5|-
CASSPGPTEETQYF
TGTGCCAGCTCACCGGGACCGACCGAAGAGACCCAGTACTTC
>-|TRBV5-1|TRBJ2-2|TRBD2
CASSFSGVNTGELFF
TGCGCCAGCAGCTTCAGCGGGGTGAACACCGGGGAGCTGTTTTTT
>-|TRBV28|TRBJ2-7|TRBD1
CASSPRGPLPYEQYF
TGTGCCAGCAGTCCCAGGGGGCCACTACCCTACGAGCAGTACTTC
>few|TRBV7-9|TRBJ1-2|-
CASKEMGAGSGYTF
TGTGCCAGTAAGGAGATGGGCGCGGGAAGTGGCTACACCTTC
>-|TRBV6-5|TRBJ2-7|-
CASSYGRHYEQYF
TGTGCCAGCAGTTACGGCAGACACTACGAGCAGTACTTC
>few|TRBV21-1|TRBJ1-5|-
CASSKGTQPQHF
TGTGCCAGCAGCAAAGGAACACAGCCCCAGCATTTT
>-|TRBV29-1|TRBJ2-3|-
CSVVLGGIGTQYF
TGCAGCGTTGTTCTCGGCGGGATAGGTACGCAGTATTTT
>-|TRBV5-1|TRBJ2-7|TRBD2
CASSSPGLAMGEQYF
TGCGCCAGCAGCTCCCCGGGACTAGCGATGGGCGAGCAGTACTTC
>-|TRBV2|TRBJ2-7|TRBD1
CASSPGQGAREQYF
TGTGCCAGCAGCCCCGGACAGGGGGCGCGGGAGCAGTACTTC
>-|TRBV7-8|TRBJ2-1|-
CASSYTPRGGLLDEQFF
TGTGCCAGCAGCTATACCCCCAGGGGGGGACTATTAGATGAGCAGTTCTTC
>-|TRBV11-1|TRBJ2-1|TRBD2
CASSLGRASGSNEQFF
TGTGCCAGCAGCTTAGGGAGGGCTAGCGGGAGTAATGAGCAGTTCTTC
>-|TRBV10-3|TRBJ1-1|TRBD1
CAISESGQFNTEAFF
TGTGCCATCAGTGAGTCGGGACAGTTTAACACTGAAGCTTTCTTT
>few|TRBV6-1|TRBJ2-1|-
CASRRLVGEQFF
TGTGCCAGCAGGAGACTAGTCGGTGAGCAGTTCTTC
>-|TRBV27|TRBJ2-7|TRBD2
CASSSYLAGSSYEQYF
TGTGCCAGCAGCTCATACTTAGCGGGGAGCTCCTACGAGCAGTACTTC
>-|TRBV28|TRBJ2-7|-
CASSAVYEQYF
TGTGCCAGCAGTGCTGTCTACGAGCAGTACTTC
>-|TRBV7-8|TRBJ1-3|TRBD1
CASSLAPGQGSGNTIYF
TGTGCCAGCAGCTTAGCGCCGGGACAGGGTTCTGGAAACACCATATATTTT
>-|TRBV13|TRBJ2-5|TRBD1
CASGIQGMAQYF
TGTGCCAGCGGTATACAGGGGATGGCCCAGTACTTC
>-|TRBV19|TRBJ2-7|-
CASSKSQGSHEQYF
TGTGCCAGTAGTAAATCACAGGGTTCCCACGAGCAGTACTTC
>few|TRBV7-9|TRBJ1-2|TRBD1
CASSPRQGDGYTF
TGTGCCAGCAGCCCCAGACAGGGGGATGGCTACACCTTC
>-|TRBV7-9|TRBJ1-6|-
CASSLVGQVDSPLHF
TGTGCCAGCAGCTTAGTTGGGCAGGTGGATTCACCCCTCCACTTT
>few|TRBV19|TRBJ1-2|TRBD1
CASSRGQARSGYTF
TGTGCCAGTAGCCGAGGACAGGCCAGGTCTGGCTACACCTTC
>-|TRBV7-2|TRBJ2-7|TRBD2
CASRFGLAAQYEQYF
TGTGCCAGCAGATTTGGACTAGCGGCCCAATACGAGCAGTACTTC
>-|TRBV28|TRBJ1-2|-
CATEGENYGYTF
TGTGCCACCGAGGGGGAAAACTATGGCTACACCTTC